This TCR beta chain was sequenced in a study of blood T cell repertoires in COVID-19. This table comes from immunoSEQ multiplex PCR, and its TCRdb copy is limited to in-frame clones, with some not included. The table records about 210,000 clones, more than 75% of them present only once. The ends lost 4 bases at V and 7 bases at J; junction bases unmatched: 6. CDR1 is SGHKS, CDR2 YYEKEE, per germline (reference sequence). The CDR3 spans 14 residues. The sample comprised PBMCs or T cells enriched from blood (not recorded which). V is TRBV5-5 and J is TRBJ1-2; the match to TRBD1 covers 11 bases. This TCR came from a man aged 25 to 40 with acute COVID-19. The CDR3 protein is CASSRDRGARGYTF. The CDR3, as DNA: TGTGCCAGCAGCCGGGACAGGGGGGCTCGTGGCTACACCTTC.